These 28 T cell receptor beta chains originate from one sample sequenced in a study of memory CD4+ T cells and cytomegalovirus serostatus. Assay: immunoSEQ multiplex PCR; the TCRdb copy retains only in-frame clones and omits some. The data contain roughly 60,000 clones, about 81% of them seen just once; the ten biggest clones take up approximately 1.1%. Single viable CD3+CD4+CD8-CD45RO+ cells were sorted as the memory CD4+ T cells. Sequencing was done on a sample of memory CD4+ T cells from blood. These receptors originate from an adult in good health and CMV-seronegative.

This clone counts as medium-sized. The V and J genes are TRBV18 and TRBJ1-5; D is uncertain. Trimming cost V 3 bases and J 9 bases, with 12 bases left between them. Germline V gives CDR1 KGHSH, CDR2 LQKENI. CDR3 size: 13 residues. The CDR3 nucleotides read TGTGCCAGCTCACCGGAAGTAGAGAGGCCCCAGCATTTT. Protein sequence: CASSPEVERPQHF. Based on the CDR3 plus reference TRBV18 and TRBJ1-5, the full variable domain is NAGVMQNPRHLVRRRGQEARLRCSPMKGHSHVYWYRQLPEEGLKFMVYLQKENIIDESGMPKERFSAEFPKEGPSILRIQQVVRGDSAAYFCASSPEVERPQHFGDGTRLSIL.

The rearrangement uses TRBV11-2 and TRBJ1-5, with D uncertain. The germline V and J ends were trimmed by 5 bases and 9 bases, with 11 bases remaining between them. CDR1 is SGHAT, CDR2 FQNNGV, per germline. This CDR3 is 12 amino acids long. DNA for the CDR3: TGTGCCAGCAGCCAAAATGAGGGGCCCCAGCATTTT. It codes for CASSQNEGPQHF.

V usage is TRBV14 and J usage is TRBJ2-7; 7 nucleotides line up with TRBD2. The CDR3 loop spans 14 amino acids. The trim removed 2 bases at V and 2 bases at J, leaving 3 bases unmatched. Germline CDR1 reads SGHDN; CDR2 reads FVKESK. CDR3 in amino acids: CASSQIGLAYEQYF. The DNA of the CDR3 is TGTGCCAGCAGCCAAATCGGACTAGCCTACGAGCAGTACTTC.

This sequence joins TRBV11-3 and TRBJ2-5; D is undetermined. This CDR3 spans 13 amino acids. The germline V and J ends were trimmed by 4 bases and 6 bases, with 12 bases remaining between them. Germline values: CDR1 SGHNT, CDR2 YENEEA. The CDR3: CASSSLNGQTQYF. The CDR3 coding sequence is TGTGCCAGCAGCTCCCTTAATGGTCAGACCCAGTACTTC.

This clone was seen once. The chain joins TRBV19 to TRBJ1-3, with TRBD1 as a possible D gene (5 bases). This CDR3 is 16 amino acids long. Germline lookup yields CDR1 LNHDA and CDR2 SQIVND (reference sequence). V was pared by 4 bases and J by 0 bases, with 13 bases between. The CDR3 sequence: CASSTRNRYSGNTIYF. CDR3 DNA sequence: TGTGCCAGTAGTACACGAAACAGGTACTCTGGAAACACCATATATTTT.

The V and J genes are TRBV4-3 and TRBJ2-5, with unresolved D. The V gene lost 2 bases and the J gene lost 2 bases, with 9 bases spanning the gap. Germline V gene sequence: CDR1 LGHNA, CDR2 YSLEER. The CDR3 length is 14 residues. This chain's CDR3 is CASSQTTKQETQYF. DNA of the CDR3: TGCGCCAGCAGCCAAACGACAAAACAAGAGACCCAGTACTTC.

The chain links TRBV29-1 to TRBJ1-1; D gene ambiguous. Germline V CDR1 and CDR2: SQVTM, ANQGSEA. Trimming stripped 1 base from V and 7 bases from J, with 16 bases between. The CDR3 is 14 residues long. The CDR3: CSVEGPSLNREAFF. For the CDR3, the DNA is TGCAGCGTTGAAGGGCCCTCTCTAAATCGTGAAGCTTTCTTT.

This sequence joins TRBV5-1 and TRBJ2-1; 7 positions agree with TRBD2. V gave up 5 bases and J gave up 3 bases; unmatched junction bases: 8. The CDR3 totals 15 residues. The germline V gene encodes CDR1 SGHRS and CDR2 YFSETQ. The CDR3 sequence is CASSRERTSYNEQFF. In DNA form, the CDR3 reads TGCGCCAGCAGTCGTGAGCGGACTAGCTACAATGAGCAGTTCTTC. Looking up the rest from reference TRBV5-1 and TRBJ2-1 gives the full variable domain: KAGVTQTPRYLIKTRGQQVTLSCSPISGHRSVSWYQQTPGQGLQFLFEYFSETQRNKGNFPGRFSGRQFSNSRSEMNVSTLELGDSALYLCASSRERTSYNEQFFGPGTRLTVL.

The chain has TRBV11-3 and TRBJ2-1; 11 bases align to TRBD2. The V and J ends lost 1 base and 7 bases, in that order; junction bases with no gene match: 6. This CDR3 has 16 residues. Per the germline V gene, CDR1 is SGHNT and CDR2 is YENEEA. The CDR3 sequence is CASSLGDLAGGNEQFF. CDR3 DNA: TGTGCCAGCAGCTTAGGAGACCTAGCGGGAGGAAATGAGCAGTTCTTC.

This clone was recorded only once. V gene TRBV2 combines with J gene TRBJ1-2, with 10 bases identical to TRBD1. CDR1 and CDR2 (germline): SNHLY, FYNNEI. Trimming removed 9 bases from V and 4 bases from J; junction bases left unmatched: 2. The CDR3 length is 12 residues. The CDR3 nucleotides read TGTGCCAGTAGGACAGGGGGCTATGGCTACACCTTC. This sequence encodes CASRTGGYGYTF. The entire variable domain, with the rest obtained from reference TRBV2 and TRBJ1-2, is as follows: EPEVTQTPSHQVTQMGQEVILRCVPISNHLYFYWYRQILGQKVEFLVSFYNNEISEKSEIFDDQFSVERPDGSNFTLKIRSTKLEDSAMYFCASRTGGYGYTFGSGTRLTVV.

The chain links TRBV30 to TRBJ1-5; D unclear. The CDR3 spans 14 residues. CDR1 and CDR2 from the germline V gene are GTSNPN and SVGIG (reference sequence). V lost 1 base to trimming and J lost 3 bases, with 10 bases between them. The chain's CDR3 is CAWSGGTSNQPQHF. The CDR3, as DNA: TGTGCCTGGAGTGGCGGTACATCCAATCAGCCCCAGCATTTT.

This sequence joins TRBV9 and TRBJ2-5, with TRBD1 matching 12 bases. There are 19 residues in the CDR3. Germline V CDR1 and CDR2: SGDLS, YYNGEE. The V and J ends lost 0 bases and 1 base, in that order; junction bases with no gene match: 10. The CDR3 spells CASSVAGAGTGGLQETQYF. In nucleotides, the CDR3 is TGTGCCAGCAGCGTAGCTGGAGCGGGGACAGGGGGCCTCCAAGAGACCCAGTACTTC.

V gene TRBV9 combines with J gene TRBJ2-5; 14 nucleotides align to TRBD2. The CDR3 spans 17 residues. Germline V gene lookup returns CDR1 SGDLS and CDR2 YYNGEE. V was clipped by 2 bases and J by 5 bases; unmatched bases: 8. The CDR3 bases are TGTGCCAGCAGCGTCGGGACTAGCGGGAGTATAGGGGAGACCCAGTACTTC. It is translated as CASSVGTSGSIGETQYF.

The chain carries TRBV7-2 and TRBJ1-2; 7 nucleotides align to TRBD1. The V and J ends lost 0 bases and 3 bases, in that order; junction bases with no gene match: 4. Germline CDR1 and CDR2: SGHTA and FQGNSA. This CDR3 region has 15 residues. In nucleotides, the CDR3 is TGTGCCAGCAGCTTAGCCAGGGGGTTAGACTATGGCTACACCTTC. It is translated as CASSLARGLDYGYTF.

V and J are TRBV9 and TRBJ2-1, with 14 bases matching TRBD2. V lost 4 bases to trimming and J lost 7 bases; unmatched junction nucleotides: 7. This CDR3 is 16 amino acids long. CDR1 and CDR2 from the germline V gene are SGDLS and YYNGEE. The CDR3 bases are TGTGCCAGCAGCCTGACTAGCGGGAGGGCCATAAATGAGCAGTTCTTC. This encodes CASSLTSGRAINEQFF.

The CDR3 DNA follows: TGTGCCAGTAGCAAAGGGGGAAGGCAGTACTTC. Amino acids: CASSKGGRQYF. This chain links TRBV5-6 with TRBJ2-7, with D maybe TRBD1 (6 bases). V lost 8 bases and J lost 9, with 15 bases in between. Germline assignment: CDR1 SGHDT and CDR2 YYEEEE. The CDR3 runs 11 residues.

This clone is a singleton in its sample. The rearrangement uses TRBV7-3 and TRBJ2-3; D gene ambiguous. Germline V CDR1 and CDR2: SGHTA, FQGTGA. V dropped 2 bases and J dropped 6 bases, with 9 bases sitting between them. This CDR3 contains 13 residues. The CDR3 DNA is TGTGCCAGCAGCTTATCGGCGAAGGATACGCAGTATTTT. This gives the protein CASSLSAKDTQYF.

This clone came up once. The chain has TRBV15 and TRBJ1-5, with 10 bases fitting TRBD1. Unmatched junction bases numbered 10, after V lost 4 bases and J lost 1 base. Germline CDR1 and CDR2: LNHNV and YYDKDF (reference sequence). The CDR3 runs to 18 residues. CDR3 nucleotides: TGTGCCACCAGCACCAGTGGACAGGGGGTCGTAAGCAATCAGCCCCAGCATTTT. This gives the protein CATSTSGQGVVSNQPQHF.

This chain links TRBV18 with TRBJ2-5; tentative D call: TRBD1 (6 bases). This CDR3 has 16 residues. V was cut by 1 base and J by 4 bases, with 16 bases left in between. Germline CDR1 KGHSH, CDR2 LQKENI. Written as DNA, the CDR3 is TGTGCCAGCTCACCACGACAGGCGCGGACGTCAGAGACCCAGTACTTC. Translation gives CASSPRQARTSETQYF.

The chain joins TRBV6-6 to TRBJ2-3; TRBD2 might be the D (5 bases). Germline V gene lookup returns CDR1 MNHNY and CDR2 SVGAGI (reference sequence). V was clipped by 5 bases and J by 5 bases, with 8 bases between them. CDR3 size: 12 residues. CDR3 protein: CASSVAGDTQYF. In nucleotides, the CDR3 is TGTGCCAGCAGTGTCGCGGGAGATACGCAGTATTTT.

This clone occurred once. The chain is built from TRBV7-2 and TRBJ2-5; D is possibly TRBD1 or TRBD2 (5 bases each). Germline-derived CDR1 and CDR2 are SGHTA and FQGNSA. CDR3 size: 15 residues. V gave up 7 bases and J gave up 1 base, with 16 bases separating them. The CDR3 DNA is TGTGCCAGCACCTTTAGGGCAGGGACCCAAGAGACCCAGTACTTC. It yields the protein CASTFRAGTQETQYF.

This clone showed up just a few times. The CDR3 loop reads CASSRKLRGPIQPQHF. The CDR3 DNA reads TGTGCCAGCAGTCGCAAATTGAGGGGGCCGATTCAGCCCCAGCATTTT. V usage is TRBV28 and J usage is TRBJ1-5, with TRBD1 matching over 7 bases. The CDR3 sequence is 16 residues long. V trimming: 5 bases; J trimming: 6 bases; junction bases outside the gene matches: 13. The germline V gene encodes CDR1 MDHEN and CDR2 SYDVKM.

DNA for the CDR3: TGTGCCAGCAGTTTGGGGACAGGCGGCCCCAATCAGCCCCAGCATTTT. Its protein product is CASSLGTGGPNQPQHF. The genes are TRBV28 and TRBJ1-5, with TRBD1 identical over 8 bases. Losses at the gene ends were 3 bases for V and 3 bases for J; bases not matched to a gene: 7. The CDR3 is made up of 16 amino acids. Germline V gene lookup returns CDR1 MDHEN and CDR2 SYDVKM.

In DNA form, the CDR3 reads TGTGCCATCAGTAGGTCGGAACGGGAGACCCAGTACTTC. It yields the protein CAISRSERETQYF. The chain joins TRBV10-3 to TRBJ2-5; D call uncertain. The V end was cut by 5 bases, the J end by 5 bases, with 12 bases between. Per germline, CDR1 ENHRY and CDR2 SYGVKD. The CDR3 runs 13 residues.

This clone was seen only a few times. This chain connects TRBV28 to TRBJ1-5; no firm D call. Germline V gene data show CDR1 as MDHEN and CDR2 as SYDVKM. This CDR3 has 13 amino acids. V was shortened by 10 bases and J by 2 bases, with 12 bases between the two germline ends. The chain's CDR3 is CAITGRRNQPQHF. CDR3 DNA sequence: TGTGCCATTACGGGGAGACGCAATCAGCCCCAGCATTTT.

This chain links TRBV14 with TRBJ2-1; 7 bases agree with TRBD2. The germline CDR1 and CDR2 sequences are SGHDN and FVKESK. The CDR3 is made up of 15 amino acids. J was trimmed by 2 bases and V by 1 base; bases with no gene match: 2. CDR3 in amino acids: CASSQAGTTYNEQFF. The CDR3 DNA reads TGTGCCAGCAGCCAAGCCGGGACTACCTACAATGAGCAGTTCTTC. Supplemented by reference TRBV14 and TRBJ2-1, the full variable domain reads EAGVTQFPSHSVIEKGQTVTLRCDPISGHDNLYWYRRVMGKEIKFLLHFVKESKQDESGMPNNRFLAERTGGTYSTLKVQPAELEDSGVYFCASSQAGTTYNEQFFGPGTRLTVL.

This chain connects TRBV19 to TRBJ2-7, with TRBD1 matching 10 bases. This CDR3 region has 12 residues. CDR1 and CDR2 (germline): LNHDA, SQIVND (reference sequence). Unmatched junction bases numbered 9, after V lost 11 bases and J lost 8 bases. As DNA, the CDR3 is TGTGCCCCGAGGACAGGGGGTCATAAGCAGTACTTC. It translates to CAPRTGGHKQYF.

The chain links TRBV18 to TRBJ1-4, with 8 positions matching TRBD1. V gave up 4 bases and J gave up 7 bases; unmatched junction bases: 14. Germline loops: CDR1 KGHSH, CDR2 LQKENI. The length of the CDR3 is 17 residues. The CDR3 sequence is CASSQSRDRSGSEKLFF. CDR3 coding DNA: TGTGCCAGCTCACAGTCCCGGGACAGGTCGGGGAGTGAAAAACTGTTTTTT.